Below, 3 T cell receptor beta chains from the same sample are listed, as sequenced in a study of blood T cell repertoires in COVID-19. Measured with immunoSEQ multiplex PCR; TCRdb has only the in-frame clones, and not every one. This repertoire shows roughly 380,000 clones, almost 90% found once; its top ten account for over 1%. The sample was PBMCs or T cells enriched from blood (not recorded which). All receptors come from a woman under 40 who had been exposed to COVID-19.

The chain combines TRBV19 with TRBJ1-2; 7 nucleotides align to TRBD1. The junction had 10 bases not matched to a gene; V was cut back by 5 bases and J by 1 base. Germline CDR1 is LNHDA and CDR2 is SQIVND (reference sequence). The length of the CDR3 is 16 residues. The DNA for the CDR3 is TGTGCCAGTAGTGCGGCGGGACAGCGGCTTAACTATGGCTACACCTTC. It encodes CASSAAGQRLNYGYTF.

This chain links TRBV9 with TRBJ2-7, with TRBD2 matching 9 bases. The germline gives CDR1 SGDLS, CDR2 YYNGEE. This CDR3 is 14 amino acids long. V gave up 4 bases and J gave up 5 bases; unmatched junction bases: 7. In nucleotides, the CDR3 is TGTGCCAGCAGCCCCAAAGCGGGAGGCAACGAGCAGTACTTC. This encodes CASSPKAGGNEQYF. Together with reference TRBV9 and TRBJ2-7, the CDR3 gives the full variable domain: DSGVTQTPKHLITATGQRVTLRCSPRSGDLSVYWYQQSLDQGLQFLIQYYNGEERAKGNILERFSAQQFPDLHSELNLSSLELGDSALYFCASSPKAGGNEQYFGPGTRLTVT.

The V and J genes are TRBV5-5 and TRBJ2-2, with 8 bases that match TRBD2. This CDR3 comprises 15 residues. Germline V gene lookup returns CDR1 SGHKS and CDR2 YYEKEE (reference sequence). Trimming cost V 2 bases and J 4 bases; bases outside gene matches: 4. The CDR3 sequence is CASSLAGVTTGELFF. The CDR3 DNA follows: TGTGCCAGCAGCTTAGCGGGAGTTACCACCGGGGAGCTGTTTTTT. The entire variable domain, with the rest obtained from reference TRBV5-5 and TRBJ2-2, is as follows: DAGVTQSPTHLIKTRGQQVTLRCSPISGHKSVSWYQQVLGQGPQFIFQYYEKEERGRGNFPDRFSARQFPNYSSELNVNALLLGDSALYLCASSLAGVTTGELFFGEGSRLTVL.